This T cell receptor (beta chain) was documented in a study of blood T cell repertoires in COVID-19. Study at large: Both acute and convalescent COVID-19 samples were obtained from the United States, Italy and Spain. Nucleic acid was either cDNA or gDNA, and it came from T cells, B-cell-depleted T cells, or PBMCs.

Per germline, CDR1 MDHEN and CDR2 SYDVKM. The V gene end was trimmed by 4 bases and the J gene end by 4 bases; junction bases not matched to a gene: 8. This CDR3 spans 16 amino acids. In the study's own analysis: Scientists estimated how many nucleated cells there were by amplifying reference gene primers. Repertoires were generated with immunoSEQ multiplex PCR, while TCRdb's copy carries only in-frame clones and drops some. V and J calls and clone size are those listed in that table; D and trimming were worked out from the DNA. The profile covers about 150,000 clones, with nearly 80% appearing a single time and roughly 1.5% taken by the ten largest.

The sequence came from an elderly man with acute or convalescent COVID-19. The chain recombines TRBV28 with TRBJ1-1; 11 nucleotides line up with TRBD1. The sample was peripheral blood. CDR3 residues: CASSSGQGALVTEAFF. The CDR3 DNA is TGTGCCAGCAGTTCCGGACAGGGGGCCTTGGTCACTGAAGCTTTCTTT.